The source of this TCR beta chain is a study of T-cell reconstitution after alpha-beta-depleted transplantation in children. Notes on the study in general: Once a year had passed after transplant, T-cell counts and diversity came mostly from newly produced T cells.

The CDR3 is made up of 15 amino acids. Looked up from germline, CDR1 is DFQATT and CDR2 is SNEGSKA (reference sequence). V was shortened by 0 bases and J by 0 bases, with 11 bases between the two germline ends. Preparation of the TCRbeta library involved a method that used unique molecular identifiers. Each CDR3 protein gets one entry after TCRdb re-called the PCR reads with MiXCR. The data show around 450,000 distinct CDR3 sequences, roughly 44% seen once. This clonotype was counted ten times or more. Antigen: not known. This receptor was identified in a girl aged 2 to 10 with aplastic anemia, due to receive a stem cell transplant. The specimen comprised PBMCs, sampled before TCRalphabeta/CD19-depleted stem cell transplant. The gene calls are TRBV20-1 and TRBJ1-2; perhaps TRBD1 as D (6 bases). This chain's CDR3 is CSARDKGGSNYGYTF. The CDR3 DNA follows: TGCAGTGCTAGAGATAAGGGGGGGTCTAACTATGGCTACACCTTC.